Below, 9 T cell receptor beta chains from the same sample are listed, as sequenced in a study of regulatory T cells in long-lasting Graves disease. Documented time point: newly diagnosed GD, antithyroid drugs for less than 3 months. Generation of the TCR library employed RNA extracted from PBMCs. Both iRepertoire HTBI primers and Arm-PCR of CDR3 regions were used to build the TCR beta libraries. TCRdb re-derived calls from the multiplex PCR reads in MiXCR, one entry per CDR3 protein. The sample yields some 240,000 distinct CDR3 sequences, roughly a fifth seen once. This sample also appeared in a second study, on T cells in Graves' hyperthyroidism and ophthalmopathy.

The sequencing here drew on peripheral blood mononuclear cells (PBMCs), taken at new diagnosis, from a patient treated with antithyroid drugs. The receptor set was obtained from a woman under 40 with Graves disease.

This clonotype was seen many times. This chain links TRBV2 with TRBJ1-2; D unclear. With 4 bases removed from V and 6 bases from J, the gap between germline ends came to 15 bases. The CDR3 is 14 amino acids. The germline V gene has CDR1 SNHLY and CDR2 FYNNEI. In DNA form, the CDR3 reads TGTGCCAGCAGTGGGTCAGGCGCTATTCATGGCTACACCTTC. It specifies CASSGSGAIHGYTF.

This clonotype has a count of ten or more. The chain carries TRBV18 and TRBJ2-5, with D unresolved. CDR3 length: 13 amino acids. V lost 7 bases and J lost 1, with 10 bases in between. CDR1 is KGHSH and CDR2 is LQKENI in the germline V gene. CDR3 DNA: TGTGCCAGCTTTCGGGCCGTCCAAGAGACCCAGTACTTC. Its translation: CASFRAVQETQYF.

This clonotype was detected many times. This sequence joins TRBV7-3 and TRBJ1-1, with no clear D. Germline values: CDR1 SGHTA, CDR2 FQGTGA. The CDR3 runs 13 residues. Trimming left V 5 bases short and J 3 bases short, with 10 bases between. The CDR3 bases are TGTGCCAGCAGCCCCGGAGAATACACTGAAGCTTTCTTT. Its protein is CASSPGEYTEAFF.

This clonotype has at least ten counts. V usage is TRBV12-3 or TRBV12-4 and J usage is TRBJ2-3, with a tentative D call TRBD2 (5 bases). V was trimmed by 2 bases and J by 1 base, leaving 13 bases between them. The CDR3 spans 16 residues. The CDR3 DNA sequence: TGTGCCAGCAGTTTATTGAGGGTTGGGGGCACAGATACGCAGTATTTT. Its translation is CASSLLRVGGTDTQYF.

This clonotype was recorded many times. The CDR3 loop is CASSQVGGRLYEQYF. The CDR3 DNA follows: TGCGCCAGCAGCCAAGTGGGCGGGAGATTGTACGAGCAGTACTTC. The V call is TRBV4-1, the J call TRBJ2-7, with 7 positions matching TRBD2. Losses at the gene ends were 1 base for V and 4 bases for J; bases not matched to a gene: 7. Germline V gene data show CDR1 as MGHRA and CDR2 as YSYEKL. CDR3 length equals 15 residues.

This clonotype was observed many times. J is TRBJ1-3 and V is TRBV30; no clear D. V gave up 8 bases and J gave up 7 bases, with 18 bases separating them. The germline gives CDR1 GTSNPN, CDR2 SVGIG (reference sequence). The length of the CDR3 is 13 residues. DNA of the CDR3: TGTGCCGGCATGTGGGGAATTCGGAACACCATATATTTT. Its translation is CAGMWGIRNTIYF.

This clonotype was counted many times. V and J are TRBV20-1 and TRBJ1-1; no reliable D call. The CDR3 sequence is 14 residues long. Germline CDR1 DFQATT, CDR2 SNEGSKA (reference sequence). V was trimmed by 4 bases and J by 7 bases, leaving 19 bases between them. The CDR3 is CSATKGSLGFEAFF. The CDR3 DNA follows: TGCAGTGCTACTAAGGGCAGCCTGGGGTTTGAAGCTTTCTTT.

The genes are TRBV2 and TRBJ2-3; 10 bases line up with TRBD2. Unmatched junction bases numbered 7, after V lost 0 bases and J lost 4 bases. There are 17 residues in the CDR3. Looked up from germline, CDR1 is SNHLY and CDR2 is FYNNEI. For the CDR3, the DNA is TGTGCCAGCAGTGAAGCTGTACTAGCGGGATACCCAGATACGCAGTATTTT. It yields the protein CASSEAVLAGYPDTQYF.

A note on this clonotype: With a much larger clone just one base away, this may be a read error. The J gene is TRBJ1-1, the V gene TRBV4-2; 7 nucleotides align to TRBD1. The CDR3 loop spans 16 amino acids. V shed 0 bases and J 4 bases; nucleotides not matched to a gene: 8. Germline-derived CDR1 and CDR2 are LGHNA and YNFKEQ. For the CDR3, the DNA is TGTGCCAGCAGCCAAGATTTTGGGCAGGGGGGCACTGAAGCTTTCTTT. Translation: CASSQDFGQGGTEAFF.